The 18 T cell receptor beta chains below were found in one sample sequenced in a study of chemoradiotherapy in HPV16-positive cancers. Sequencing used immunoSEQ multiplex PCR; TCRdb keeps in-frame clones, though not all of them. The sample holds about 32,000 clones, about 82% seen once. Sequenced material: blood, taken from a patient who underwent chemoradiotherapy. These receptors originate from a human donor with HPV-associated anogenital cancer.

J is TRBJ1-6 and V is TRBV4-1; TRBD1 aligns across 11 bases. The CDR3 loop spans 18 amino acids. Germline CDR1 reads MGHRA; CDR2 reads YSYEKL. V lost 0 bases, J lost 0 bases, and 1 base stayed unmatched. The CDR3 DNA is TGCGCCAGCAGCCAAGAGGGACAGGGGGTCTCCTATAATTCACCCCTCCACTTT. Amino acids: CASSQEGQGVSYNSPLHF.

The genes are TRBV5-1 and TRBJ1-6, with D possibly TRBD1 on 5 matching bases. The CDR3 covers 16 residues. Trimming cost V 1 base and J 4 bases, with 12 bases left between them. Germline V lookup: CDR1 SGHRS, CDR2 YFSETQ. DNA for the CDR3: TGCGCCAGCAGCTTGCTCGACAGAAATTATAATTCACCCCTCCACTTT. This translates into CASSLLDRNYNSPLHF.

A single count supports this clone. The junction departs from the called germline gene at one end, perhaps through a read error. The chain employs TRBV5-8 and TRBJ2-7, with D hard to call. This CDR3 has 11 amino acids. From germline, CDR1 is SGHTS and CDR2 YDEGEE. The CDR3 reads CASSSLSPELF. CDR3 DNA sequence: TGTGCCAGCAGCTCCCTCTCTCCGGAACTTTTC.

This clone has just one count. This chain joins TRBV25-1 and TRBJ1-2; TRBD1 aligns across 11 bases. Germline trimming cut 4 bases from V and 8 bases from J; bases unmatched to any gene: 12. The CDR3 consists of 16 residues. The germline V gene encodes CDR1 MGHDK and CDR2 SYGVNS. The CDR3 loop is CASSGGDRGFLLGYTF. In DNA form, the CDR3 reads TGTGCCAGCAGTGGTGGGGACAGGGGGTTTCTTCTGGGCTACACCTTC.

V usage is TRBV7-8 and J usage is TRBJ1-6; TRBD1 matches 7 bases. CDR1 SGHVS and CDR2 FQNEAQ come from the germline V gene. The V and J ends lost 2 bases and 6 bases, in that order; junction bases with no gene match: 13. The CDR3 is 18 residues long. CDR3 sequence reads: CASSLSRGGGASNSPLHF. The CDR3 DNA sequence: TGTGCCAGCAGCTTATCCCGGGGAGGGGGCGCCTCTAATTCACCCCTCCACTTT.

The J gene is TRBJ1-5, the V gene TRBV19; maybe TRBD1 (5 bases). V lost 4 bases to trimming and J lost 5 bases, with 9 bases between them. CDR1 and CDR2 from the germline V gene are LNHDA and SQIVND (reference sequence). The CDR3 covers 13 residues. CDR3 coding DNA: TGTGCCAGTAGTACCCAGGGACATCAGCCCCAGCATTTT. Translated: CASSTQGHQPQHF.

The V and J genes are TRBV19 and TRBJ2-1; D unresolved. Germline CDR1 reads LNHDA; CDR2 reads SQIVND (reference sequence). The CDR3 covers 13 residues. V lost 5 bases and J 4 bases, leaving 9 bases between the germline ends. The chain's CDR3 is CASSHIGYNEQFF. DNA for the CDR3: TGTGCCAGTAGTCACATAGGATACAATGAGCAGTTCTTC. The full variable domain, with the rest looked up from reference TRBV19 and TRBJ2-1, is DGGITQSPKYLFRKEGQNVTLSCEQNLNHDAMYWYRQDPGQGLRLIYYSQIVNDFQKGDIAEGYSVSREKKESFPLTVTSAQKNPTAFYLCASSHIGYNEQFFGPGTRLTVL.

The chain couples TRBV2 to TRBJ1-5; D is ambiguous. V was shortened by 2 bases and J by 5 bases, with 13 bases between the two germline ends. Germline assignment: CDR1 SNHLY and CDR2 FYNNEI. This CDR3 has 15 amino acids. The CDR3 bases are TGTGCCAGCAGTGAAAATCGGGCGGGATATCAGCCCCAGCATTTT. It specifies CASSENRAGYQPQHF.

V gene TRBV7-3 combines with J gene TRBJ1-6, with D hard to call. CDR1 and CDR2 (germline): SGHTA, FQGTGA. This CDR3 has 15 amino acids. V gave up 2 bases and J gave up 9 bases, with 14 bases separating them. Here the CDR3 DNA reads TGTGCCAGCAGCTTATCGATCGGGATGGGTTCACCCCTCCACTTT. As protein: CASSLSIGMGSPLHF.

The CDR3 region is CASSAPVKANEKLFF. CDR3 DNA sequence: TGTGCCAGCTCAGCCCCTGTTAAGGCGAATGAAAAACTGTTTTTT. The J gene is TRBJ1-4, the V gene TRBV18; D is unresolved. Trimming took off 5 bases at V and 5 bases at J, with 15 bases between the two ends. This CDR3 has 15 residues. The V gene's germline CDR1 is KGHSH and CDR2 LQKENI.

CDR3 protein: CAWTSGDTDTQYF. DNA of the CDR3: TGTGCCTGGACTAGCGGGGACACAGATACGCAGTATTTT. This rearrangement joins TRBV30 to TRBJ2-3; 9 positions match TRBD2. Per the germline V gene, CDR1 is GTSNPN and CDR2 is SVGIG (reference sequence). The CDR3 covers 13 residues. V trimming: 4 bases; J trimming: 2 bases; junction bases outside the gene matches: 1.

The V call is TRBV6-1, the J call TRBJ1-5, with D uncertain. CDR1 MNHNS and CDR2 SASEGT come from the germline V gene. The CDR3 contains 17 residues. The V gene lost 0 bases and the J gene lost 2 bases, with 14 bases spanning the gap. CDR3: CASSEAGGRRGNQPQHF. In DNA, the CDR3 is TGTGCCAGCAGTGAAGCAGGCGGACGGAGGGGCAATCAGCCCCAGCATTTT.

V gene TRBV6-5 combines with J gene TRBJ1-1, with TRBD1 identical over 8 bases. The CDR3 contains 14 residues. Trimming took 5 bases from V and 7 from J; bases not matched to a gene: 9. Germline CDR1 is MNHEY and CDR2 is SVGAGI. The CDR3 spells CASSATFGQGEAFF. The CDR3 coding sequence is TGTGCCAGCAGTGCGACCTTCGGACAGGGTGAAGCTTTCTTT.

The chain employs TRBV4-3 and TRBJ2-2; D perhaps matches TRBD1 (5 bases). The CDR3 length is 16 residues. Between the trimmed V and J ends, which lost 0 bases and 4 bases, there was a span of 12 bases. CDR1 and CDR2 from the germline V gene are LGHNA and YSLEER. CDR3 nucleotides: TGCGCCAGCAGCCAAGATAGGGGCCTCCCCACCGGGGAGCTGTTTTTT. This codes for CASSQDRGLPTGELFF.

This chain links TRBV7-8 with TRBJ1-5; D is unclear. The CDR3 contains 16 residues. V was clipped by 1 base and J by 5 bases, with 15 bases between them. Germline-derived CDR1 and CDR2 are SGHVS and FQNEAQ. CDR3 bases: TGTGCCAGCAGCTTAGAAGGAGACCCCCTCCATCAGCCCCAGCATTTT. Its translation is CASSLEGDPLHQPQHF.

This rearrangement joins TRBV27 to TRBJ1-1, with 9 nucleotides matching TRBD1. With 4 bases clipped from V and 2 bases from J, the junction kept 8 bases outside the gene matches. The CDR3 is 16 residues long. The germline CDR1 and CDR2 sequences are MNHEY and SMNVEV (reference sequence). This CDR3 is CASSSQGAKVNTEAFF. The CDR3 DNA follows: TGTGCCAGCAGTTCACAGGGGGCAAAGGTTAACACTGAAGCTTTCTTT.

J is TRBJ2-7 and V is TRBV7-9; D may be TRBD1 or TRBD2 (5 bases each). With 2 bases removed from V and 2 bases from J, the gap between germline ends came to 13 bases. Germline CDR1 is SEHNR and CDR2 is FQNEAQ (reference sequence). This CDR3 spans 15 amino acids. CDR3 nucleotide sequence: TGTGCCAGCAGCTTAAAAGGGGACCCCCCCTACGAGCAGTACTTC. Its protein product is CASSLKGDPPYEQYF.

V gene TRBV4-1 combines with J gene TRBJ1-6, with D tentatively TRBD1 (5 bases). Germline CDR1 reads MGHRA; CDR2 reads YSYEKL. Trimming took off 1 base at V and 9 bases at J, with 10 bases between the two ends. The CDR3 runs 14 residues. CDR3 region: CASSQVRDISPLHF. The CDR3 coding sequence is TGCGCCAGCAGCCAAGTCAGGGATATTTCACCCCTCCACTTT.